This T cell receptor (beta chain) was observed in a study of T-cell reconstitution after alpha-beta-depleted transplantation in children. The sample holds many counts of this clonotype. As yet, its antigen is unknown. Study findings and constraints: Among T cells one year after transplant, newly produced cells accounted for most counts and diversity.

The CDR3 contains 13 residues. In germline, CDR1 is SQVTM, CDR2 ANQGSEA. V was pared by 3 bases and J by 1 base, with 9 bases between. Researchers prepared the TCRbeta library using unique molecular identifiers, the study reports. TCRdb passed the PCR reads through MiXCR, listing each CDR3 protein once. In the table there are roughly 200,000 distinct CDR3 sequences, about a tenth of which are singletons. The rearrangement joins TRBV29-1 to TRBJ1-1; D not certain. Sample: PBMCs, taken before TCRalphabeta/CD19-depleted stem cell transplant. The source of this sequence is a child younger than two with acute myeloid leukemia, due to receive a stem cell transplant. The CDR3, as DNA: TGCAGCGTTGACTCACACGGGAACACTGAAGCTTTCTTT. It specifies CSVDSHGNTEAFF.